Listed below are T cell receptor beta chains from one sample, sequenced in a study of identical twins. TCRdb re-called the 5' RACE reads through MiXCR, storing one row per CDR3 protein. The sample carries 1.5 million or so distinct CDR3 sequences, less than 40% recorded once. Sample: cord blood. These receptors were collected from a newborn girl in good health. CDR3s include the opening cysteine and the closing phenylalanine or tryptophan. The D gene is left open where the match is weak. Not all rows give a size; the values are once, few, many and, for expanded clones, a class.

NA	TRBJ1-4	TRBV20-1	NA	CSASWQGSNEKLFF	TGCAGTGCTAGCTGGCAGGGCAGTAATGAAAAACTGTTTTTT
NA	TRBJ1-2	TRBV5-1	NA	CASSLAREGYTF	TGCGCCAGCAGCCTGGCAAGGGAGGGCTACACCTTC
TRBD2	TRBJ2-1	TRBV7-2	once	CASSLVGTSGGVNEQFF	TGTGCCAGCAGCTTAGTGGGGACTAGTGGGGGGGTGAATGAGCAGTTCTTC
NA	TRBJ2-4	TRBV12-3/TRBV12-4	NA	CASSPPGPLRGEQYF	TGTGCCAGCAGTCCTCCGGGACCCCTTCGGGGAGAGCAGTACTTC
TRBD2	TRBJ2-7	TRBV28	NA	CASSFLAGGLNEQYF	TGTGCCAGCAGTTTCTTAGCGGGAGGATTGAACGAGCAGTACTTC
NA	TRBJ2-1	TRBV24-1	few	CATSDLGAGTPRNEQFF	TGTGCCACCAGTGATTTGGGGGCGGGGACCCCTAGGAATGAGCAGTTCTTC
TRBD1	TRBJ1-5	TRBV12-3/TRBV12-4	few	CASSLVGGGGQPQHF	TGTGCCAGCAGTTTAGTAGGGGGCGGTGGTCAGCCCCAGCATTTT
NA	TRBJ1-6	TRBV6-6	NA	CASSYAPGPSYNSPLHF	TGTGCCAGCAGTTACGCCCCCGGACCGAGCTATAATTCACCCCTCCACTTT
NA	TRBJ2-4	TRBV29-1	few	CSVAGGLAKNIQYF	TGCAGCGTGGCAGGGGGACTAGCCAAAAACATTCAGTACTTC
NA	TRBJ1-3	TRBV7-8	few	CASSLEERGNTIYF	TGTGCCAGCAGCTTAGAGGAGAGGGGAAACACCATATATTTT
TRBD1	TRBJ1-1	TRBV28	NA	CASRWDSRPNTEAFF	TGTGCCAGCCGATGGGACAGCCGGCCGAACACTGAAGCTTTCTTT
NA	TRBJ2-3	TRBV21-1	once	CASSRFSGSGSSTDTQYF	TGTGCCAGCAGCCGATTTAGCGGGAGTGGGAGTAGCACAGATACGCAGTATTTT
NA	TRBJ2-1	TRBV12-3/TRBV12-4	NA	CASKTGPNNERFF	TGCGCCAGCAAAACTGGACCCAACAATGAGCGGTTCTTC
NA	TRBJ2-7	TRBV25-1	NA	CASSRFHNEQYF	TGTGCCAGCAGTAGGTTCCACAACGAGCAGTACTTC
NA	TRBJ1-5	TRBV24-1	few	CATSDLRNDQPQHF	TGTGCCACCAGTGATTTAAGGAACGATCAGCCCCAGCATTTT
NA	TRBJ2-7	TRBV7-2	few	CASSLASGNPAYEQYF	TGTGCCAGCAGCTTAGCTAGTGGAAACCCGGCCTACGAGCAGTACTTC
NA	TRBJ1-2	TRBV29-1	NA	CSVGGKWGATF	TGCAGCGTTGGCGGAAAGTGGGGTGCCACCTTC
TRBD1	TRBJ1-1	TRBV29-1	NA	CGVDLGQGGTEAFF	TGCGGCGTTGACTTGGGGCAGGGGGGGACTGAAGCTTTCTTT
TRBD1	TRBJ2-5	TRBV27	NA	CASSFREGQEYF	TGTGCCAGCAGTTTTAGGGAAGGACAGGAGTACTTC
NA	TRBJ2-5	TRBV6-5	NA	CASSYRRVANEQYF	TGTGCCAGCAGTTACCGACGGGTGGCCAATGAGCAGTACTTC
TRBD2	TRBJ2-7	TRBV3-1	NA	CASSLLPREANEQYF	TGTGCCAGCAGCCTCCTTCCGCGGGAGGCTAATGAGCAGTACTTC
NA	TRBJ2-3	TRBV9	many	CASSVGLAPTDTQYF	TGTGCCAGCAGCGTAGGGCTAGCGCCCACAGATACGCAGTATTTT
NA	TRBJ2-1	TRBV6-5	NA	CASSYSASLTIALDEQFF	TGTGCCAGCAGTTACTCCGCATCGCTTACTATCGCCCTCGATGAGCAGTTCTTC
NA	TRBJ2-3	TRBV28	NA	CAGRGRNTDTQYF	TGTGCCGGGAGGGGGAGGAACACAGATACGCAGTATTTT
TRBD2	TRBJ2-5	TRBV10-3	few	CAIRELARGRQETQYF	TGTGCCATCAGGGAACTAGCGAGGGGACGTCAAGAGACCCAGTACTTC
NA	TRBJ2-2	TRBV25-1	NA	CASSTPNTGELFF	TGTGCCAGCTCCACTCCGAACACCGGGGAGCTGTTTTTT
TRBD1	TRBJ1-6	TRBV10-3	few	CAISESRDRASSYNSPLHF	TGTGCCATCAGTGAGTCCAGAGACAGGGCGAGCTCCTATAATTCACCCCTCCACTTT
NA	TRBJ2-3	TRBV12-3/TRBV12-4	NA	CASNPRQVRTDTQYF	TGTGCCAGCAACCCCCGACAGGTTAGAACAGATACGCAGTATTTT
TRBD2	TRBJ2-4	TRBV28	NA	CASSSTGAGGNIQYF	TGTGCCAGCAGTTCCACTGGGGCGGGGGGAAACATTCAGTACTTC
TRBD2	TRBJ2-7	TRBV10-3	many	CAISGTSGSIGTYEQYF	TGTGCCATCAGTGGGACTAGCGGGAGTATAGGGACCTACGAGCAGTACTTC
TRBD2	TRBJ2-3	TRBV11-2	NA	CASSLSWGRGADTQYF	TGTGCCAGCAGCTTAAGTTGGGGGCGGGGGGCCGATACGCAGTATTTT
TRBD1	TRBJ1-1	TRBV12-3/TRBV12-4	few	CASTPGTGTEAFF	TGTGCCAGCACCCCCGGGACAGGCACTGAAGCTTTCTTT
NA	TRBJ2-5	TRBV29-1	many	CSVDNLGEQYF	TGCAGCGTTGATAACCTGGGGGAGCAGTACTTC
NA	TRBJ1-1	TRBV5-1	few	CASSLNPGRNAEAFF	TGCGCCAGCAGCTTGAATCCGGGTAGGAACGCTGAAGCTTTCTTT
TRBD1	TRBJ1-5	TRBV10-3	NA	CAISEAGQGNQPQHF	TGTGCCATCAGTGAGGCGGGACAGGGCAATCAGCCCCAGCATTTT
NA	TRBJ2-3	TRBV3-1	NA	CASSQALKRGTQYF	TGTGCCAGCAGCCAAGCCCTAAAAAGGGGTACGCAGTATTTT
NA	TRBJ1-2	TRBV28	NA	CASSPRRDGYGYTF	TGTGCCAGCAGTCCGCGAAGGGACGGCTATGGCTACACCTTC
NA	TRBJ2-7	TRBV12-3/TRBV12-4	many	CASSFVFQGSEQYF	TGTGCCAGCAGTTTTGTTTTTCAGGGATCCGAGCAGTACTTC
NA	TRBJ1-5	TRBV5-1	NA	CASSMYRGTQPQHF	TGCGCCAGCAGCATGTACCGGGGGACTCAGCCCCAGCATTTT
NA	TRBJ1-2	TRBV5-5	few	CASSQDRLFYTF	TGTGCCAGCAGCCAGGACAGACTCTTCTACACCTTC
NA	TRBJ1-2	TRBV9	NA	CASSVGTGSGSLGYTF	TGTGCCAGCAGCGTAGGAACAGGGAGCGGATCCCTTGGCTACACCTTC
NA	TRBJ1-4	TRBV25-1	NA	CASSERVEGEDEKLFF	TGTGCCAGCAGTGAGCGAGTGGAAGGGGAAGATGAAAAACTGTTTTTT
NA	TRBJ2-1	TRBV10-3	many	CAIGQGGGNEQFF	TGTGCCATCGGGCAGGGGGGAGGTAATGAGCAGTTCTTC
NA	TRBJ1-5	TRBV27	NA	CASSPNGQGGNQPQHF	TGTGCCAGCAGCCCCAATGGGCAAGGGGGAAATCAGCCCCAGCATTTT
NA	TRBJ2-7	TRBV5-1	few	CASSLHRPYNEQYF	TGCGCCAGCAGCTTGCACAGGCCTTACAATGAGCAGTACTTC
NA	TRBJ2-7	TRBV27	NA	CASSGRTEPYEQYF	TGCGCCAGCAGTGGCAGGACAGAACCATACGAGCAGTACTTC
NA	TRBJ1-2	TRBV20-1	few	CSARGTKSYGYTF	TGCAGTGCTAGAGGGACCAAGTCCTATGGCTACACCTTC
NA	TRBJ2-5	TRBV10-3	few	CAISESAQETQYF	TGTGCCATCAGTGAGTCGGCCCAAGAGACCCAGTACTTC
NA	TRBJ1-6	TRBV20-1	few	CSATRDGFYNSPLHF	TGCAGTGCGACCCGGGACGGATTCTATAATTCACCCCTCCACTTT
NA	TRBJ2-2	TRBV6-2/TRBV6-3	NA	CASSYSTTSTGELFF	TGTGCCAGCAGTTACTCGACAACTAGCACCGGGGAGCTGTTTTTT
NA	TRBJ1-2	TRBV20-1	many	CSARPGWHYGYTF	TGCAGTGCTAGACCCGGATGGCACTATGGCTACACCTTC